The next 28 T cell receptor beta chains were all read from a single sample in a study of control samples from healthy donors and cancer patients. Clones were sequenced by immunoSEQ multiplex PCR, and TCRdb holds only the in-frame ones, with some missing. The sample carries around 85,000 clones, less than 90% recorded once. The sequenced sample was blood. The receptor source for this set is a woman aged 60 to 75 in good health.

Worth noting for this clone: Sequence at one end of the junction differs from germline and may be a read error. V usage is TRBV6-1 and J usage is TRBJ1-2; TRBD1 might be the D (6 bases). This CDR3 comprises 12 residues. CDR1 is MNHNS and CDR2 is SASEGT in the germline V gene. The chain's CDR3 is CASSEGGDGYTF. DNA for the CDR3: TGTGCCAGCAGCGAAGGGGGGGATGGCTACACCTTC.

The chain joins TRBV12-3 or TRBV12-4 to TRBJ2-1; D is undetermined. The CDR3 is made up of 12 amino acids. V lost 8 bases and J 8 bases, leaving 13 bases between the germline ends. CDR3 sequence (DNA): TGTGCCAGCCAGTCCGAACGCGATGAGCAGTTCTTC. Protein product: CASQSERDEQFF.

This clone was observed once. The chain recombines TRBV11-2 with TRBJ2-1, with TRBD2 matching over 12 bases. CDR1 is SGHAT, CDR2 FQNNGV, per germline. The CDR3 extends over 16 amino acids. V was clipped by 5 bases and J by 4 bases; unmatched bases: 6. CDR3 DNA sequence: TGTGCCAGCAGCCCTACACTAGCGGGGGGTTACAATGAGCAGTTCTTC. As protein: CASSPTLAGGYNEQFF. The whole variable domain, remainder taken from reference TRBV11-2 and TRBJ2-1, is EAGVAQSPRYKIIEKRQSVAFWCNPISGHATLYWYQQILGQGPKLLIQFQNNGVVDDSQLPKDRFSAERLKGVDSTLKIQPAKLEDSAVYLCASSPTLAGGYNEQFFGPGTRLTVL.

This clone was seen only once. This sequence joins TRBV27 and TRBJ1-2, with TRBD1 identical over 8 bases. This CDR3 spans 13 amino acids. The germline V gene encodes CDR1 MNHEY and CDR2 SMNVEV (reference sequence). V lost 5 bases to trimming and J lost 7 bases; unmatched junction nucleotides: 6. The CDR3 DNA follows: TGTGCCAGCAGTGCGCGGACAGGGTTTGGCTACACCTTC. This sequence encodes CASSARTGFGYTF.

The chain joins TRBV5-3 to TRBJ2-7; D not certain. TRBV5-3 is annotated as an ORF whose role is uncertain. The germline V and J ends were trimmed by 6 bases and 2 bases, with 12 bases remaining between them. The CDR3 is 13 amino acids. The CDR3 DNA reads as TGTGCCAGAACCCACCGTTCGGCCTACGAGCAGTACTTC. Protein product: CARTHRSAYEQYF.

The V and J genes are TRBV19 and TRBJ1-2, with D tentatively TRBD1 (6 bases). The CDR3 runs 13 residues. The V and J ends lost 8 bases and 7 bases respectively, with 17 bases between them. Germline CDR1 is LNHDA and CDR2 is SQIVND (reference sequence). In DNA form, the CDR3 reads TGTGCCAGTTACTCTAACAGGGCAGGTGGCTACACCTTC. Encoded protein: CASYSNRAGGYTF.

The gene calls are TRBV21-1 and TRBJ1-2. TRBV21-1 is given as a pseudogene. The CDR3 is 15 amino acids. The CDR3 DNA follows: TGTGCCAGCAGCCCTGGAACTGTTAGCCGGGGAGGCTACACCTTC. Its protein product is CASSPGTVSRGGYTF.

In DNA form, the CDR3 reads TGTGCCAGCAGCTTATCACAGGGTGTCCCCTTCGAGCAGTACTTC. Translation gives CASSLSQGVPFEQYF. The chain joins TRBV7-2 to TRBJ2-7, with a tentative D call TRBD1 (6 bases). With 2 bases removed from V and 6 bases from J, the gap between germline ends came to 17 bases. Per the germline V gene, CDR1 is SGHTA and CDR2 is FQGNSA. CDR3 size: 15 residues.

The chain combines TRBV11-3 with TRBJ1-2; 8 nucleotides line up with TRBD1. The germline V gene encodes CDR1 SGHNT and CDR2 YENEEA. V shed 3 bases, J shed 2 bases, and the junction held 11 bases outside the gene matches. The CDR3 extends over 17 amino acids. The CDR3 bases are TGTGCCAGCAGCTTTCAAAACTGGGACAGGCGGAACTATGGCTACACCTTC. It yields the protein CASSFQNWDRRNYGYTF.

In nucleotides, the CDR3 is TGTGCCAGCAGCAAAGAGGTTGACAGTAGCAATCAGCCCCAGCATTTT. It specifies CASSKEVDSSNQPQHF. The V call is TRBV21-1, the J call TRBJ1-5; the table's D call of TRBD1 was not tested on the DNA. TRBV21-1 is marked as a pseudogene. The CDR3 sequence is 16 residues long.

This chain connects TRBV3-1 (or the pseudogene TRBV3-2) to TRBJ2-3; 7 nucleotides align to TRBD1. Per the germline V gene, CDR1 is LGHDT and CDR2 is YNNKEL (reference sequence). The CDR3 has 16 residues. Losses at the gene ends were 0 bases for V and 8 bases for J; bases not matched to a gene: 11. CDR3 amino acids: CASSQDGAGGWATQYF. CDR3 bases: TGTGCCAGCAGCCAAGATGGGGCAGGGGGTTGGGCTACGCAGTATTTT.

The CDR3 DNA is TGTGCCAGCAGCTCGGACAGTTCCTACAATGAGCAGTTCTTC. Its translation: CASSSDSSYNEQFF. This chain uses TRBV11-2 with TRBJ2-1; the D gene is possibly TRBD1 (6 bases). The V and J ends lost 4 bases and 1 base respectively, with 8 bases between them. This CDR3 spans 14 amino acids. Germline lookup yields CDR1 SGHAT and CDR2 FQNNGV.

V is TRBV11-3 and J is TRBJ2-5, with D possibly TRBD1 on 6 matching bases. The CDR3 runs 13 residues. Germline V lookup: CDR1 SGHNT, CDR2 YENEEA. V was trimmed by 5 bases and J by 2 bases, leaving 9 bases between them. The CDR3 protein is CASSRTAQETQYF. The CDR3 nucleotides read TGTGCCAGCAGCCGGACAGCTCAAGAGACCCAGTACTTC.

CDR3 in amino acids: CASSQFQAAVAEAFF. For the CDR3, the DNA is TGCGCCAGCAGCCAATTTCAGGCCGCTGTGGCTGAAGCTTTCTTT. This rearrangement joins TRBV4-3 to TRBJ1-1; D is uncertain. Germline V gives CDR1 LGHNA, CDR2 YSLEER. With 2 bases removed from V and 6 bases from J, the gap between germline ends came to 16 bases. This CDR3 contains 15 residues.

The rearrangement joins TRBV19 to TRBJ2-3; 7 nucleotides line up with TRBD1. V dropped 1 base and J dropped 6; count of bases not matched to a gene: 1. The CDR3 sequence is 13 residues long. The germline V gene has CDR1 LNHDA and CDR2 SQIVND (reference sequence). The CDR3 loop reads CASSIVGQDTQYF. In DNA form, the CDR3 reads TGTGCCAGTAGTATAGTGGGACAGGATACGCAGTATTTT.

The chain carries TRBV5-1 and TRBJ1-1, with no clear D. The V gene's germline CDR1 is SGHRS and CDR2 YFSETQ. This CDR3 spans 16 amino acids. V lost 0 bases, J lost 0 bases, and 12 bases lay in between. CDR3 DNA sequence: TGCGCCAGCAGCTTGGGTTCAGGAATTTTGAACACTGAAGCTTTCTTT. It specifies CASSLGSGILNTEAFF.

The rearrangement uses TRBV6-6 and TRBJ1-2; 7 nucleotides align to TRBD1. The V segment lost 6 bases and the J segment 1 base; nucleotides outside the gene matches: 8. The CDR3 extends over 15 amino acids. CDR1 is MNHNY and CDR2 is SVGAGI in the germline V gene (reference sequence). CDR3 sequence: CASRARDRVNYGYTF. DNA of the CDR3: TGTGCCAGCAGGGCCCGGGACAGAGTTAACTATGGCTACACCTTC.

The chain recombines TRBV10-3 with TRBJ1-2, with no clear D. The germline V gene encodes CDR1 ENHRY and CDR2 SYGVKD. The CDR3 sequence is 13 residues long. Trimming pared 5 bases from V and 2 bases from J, leaving 9 bases between. This chain's CDR3 is CAISSKSNYGYTF. The CDR3 DNA follows: TGTGCCATCAGTTCAAAGTCGAACTATGGCTACACCTTC.

The chain is built from TRBV7-9 and TRBJ2-1, with TRBD1 as a possible D gene (6 bases). Deletions cut 1 base from V and 0 bases from J, with 13 bases between. Germline loops: CDR1 SEHNR, CDR2 FQNEAQ (reference sequence). The CDR3 consists of 17 residues. Here the CDR3 reads CASSLGRQVPSYNEQFF. The DNA for the CDR3 is TGTGCCAGCAGCTTAGGGAGACAGGTCCCCTCCTACAATGAGCAGTTCTTC.

The chain carries TRBV28 and TRBJ2-7, with 10 bases matching TRBD2. Unmatched junction bases numbered 5, after V lost 3 bases and J lost 6 bases. The CDR3 loop spans 14 amino acids. Germline CDR1 and CDR2: MDHEN and SYDVKM. In DNA, the CDR3 is TGTGCCAGCAGTTTGGGCAGGACTAGCGGCGAGCAGTACTTC. It codes for CASSLGRTSGEQYF.

This clone was seen once. The chain has TRBV14 and TRBJ1-1; D remains ambiguous. Per germline, CDR1 SGHDN and CDR2 FVKESK. With 2 bases removed from V and 5 bases from J, the gap between germline ends came to 9 bases. The CDR3 extends over 13 amino acids. The CDR3 nucleotides read TGTGCCAGCAGCCAACTACTGGGGACTGAAGCTTTCTTT. It codes for CASSQLLGTEAFF.

This chain joins TRBV5-8 and TRBJ1-2, with D perhaps matching TRBD1 (6 bases). The CDR3 covers 14 residues. V lost 4 bases, J lost 4 bases, and 14 bases lay in between. Germline V gene data show CDR1 as SGHTS and CDR2 as YDEGEE. The CDR3 nucleotides are TGTGCCAGCAGCCGATTAGGACAGCGCTATGGCTACACCTTC. This codes for CASSRLGQRYGYTF. Supplemented by reference TRBV5-8 and TRBJ1-2, the full variable domain reads EAGVTQSPTHLIKTRGQQATLRCSPISGHTSVYWYQQALGLGLQFLLWYDEGEERNRGNFPPRFSGRQFPNYSSELNVNALELEDSALYLCASSRLGQRYGYTFGSGTRLTVV.

The V gene is TRBV19, the J gene TRBJ1-3; D is possibly TRBD1 (5 bases). The CDR3 sequence is 15 residues long. The V and J ends lost 5 bases and 1 base respectively, with 12 bases between them. CDR1 LNHDA and CDR2 SQIVND come from the germline V gene (reference sequence). CDR3 sequence (DNA): TGTGCCAGTAGTTCCCAGGGAGGATCTGGAAACACCATATATTTT. Translation: CASSSQGGSGNTIYF.

This sequence joins TRBV5-1 and TRBJ1-1; the match to TRBD1 covers 7 bases. From germline, CDR1 is SGHRS and CDR2 YFSETQ. V lost 2 bases and J lost 0; bases outside the gene matches: 4. The CDR3 totals 15 residues. The CDR3 loop reads CASSLQGNMNTEAFF. In DNA, the CDR3 is TGCGCCAGCAGCTTACAGGGGAACATGAACACTGAAGCTTTCTTT. The variable domain in full, completed from reference TRBV5-1 and TRBJ1-1, reads KAGVTQTPRYLIKTRGQQVTLSCSPISGHRSVSWYQQTPGQGLQFLFEYFSETQRNKGNFPGRFSGRQFSNSRSEMNVSTLELGDSALYLCASSLQGNMNTEAFFGQGTRLTVV.

The chain employs TRBV15 and TRBJ2-3; TRBD2 matches 8 bases. There are 19 residues in the CDR3. Germline values: CDR1 LNHNV, CDR2 YYDKDF (reference sequence). The V segment lost 0 bases and the J segment 3 bases; nucleotides outside the gene matches: 14. CDR3 loop: CATSRDPPHRLARTDTQYF. CDR3 in DNA: TGTGCCACCAGCAGAGATCCCCCACACAGACTAGCGAGAACAGATACGCAGTATTTT.

The chain has TRBV18 and TRBJ1-1, with a tentative D call TRBD1 (5 bases). Trimming shortened V by 2 bases and J by 3 bases, and 13 bases separated the two germline ends. Germline V gives CDR1 KGHSH, CDR2 LQKENI. The CDR3 is made up of 15 amino acids. CDR3 in amino acids: CASSPEGIRDTEAFF. The CDR3 coding sequence is TGTGCCAGCTCACCAGAGGGGATCCGGGACACTGAAGCTTTCTTT.

In its sample, this clone was seen a few times. The rearrangement uses TRBV19 and TRBJ1-1, with unresolved D. Trimming left V 6 bases short and J 3 bases short, with 5 bases between. There are 11 residues in the CDR3. Germline V gene sequence: CDR1 LNHDA, CDR2 SQIVND (reference sequence). The CDR3 loop is CASRGYTEAFF. The CDR3 DNA is TGTGCCAGTAGAGGGTACACTGAAGCTTTCTTT.

This clone qualifies as medium-sized (0.01 to 0.1%). J is TRBJ1-1 and V is TRBV29-1; D is ambiguous. This CDR3 is built from 11 residues. Per germline, CDR1 SQVTM and CDR2 ANQGSEA. V was cut by 2 bases and J by 5 bases, with 6 bases left in between. CDR3 sequence reads: CSVEMGTEAFF. DNA for the CDR3: TGCAGCGTTGAAATGGGGACTGAAGCTTTCTTT.